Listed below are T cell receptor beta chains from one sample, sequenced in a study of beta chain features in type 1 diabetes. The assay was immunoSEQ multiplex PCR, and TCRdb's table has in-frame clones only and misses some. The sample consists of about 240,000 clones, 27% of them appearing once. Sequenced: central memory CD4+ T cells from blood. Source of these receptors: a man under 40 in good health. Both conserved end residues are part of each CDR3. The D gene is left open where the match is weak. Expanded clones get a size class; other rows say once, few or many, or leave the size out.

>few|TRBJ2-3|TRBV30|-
CAWRQGYTDTQYF
TGTGCCTGGAGACAGGGATACACAGATACGCAGTATTTT
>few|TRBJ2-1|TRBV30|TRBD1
CAWSVGQGARNEQFF
TGTGCCTGGAGTGTCGGACAGGGGGCGAGGAACGAGCAGTTCTTC
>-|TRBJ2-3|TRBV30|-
CASTTLTGTDTQYF
TGTGCCTCTACTACCCTAACAGGCACAGATACGCAGTATTTT
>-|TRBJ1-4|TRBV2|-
CATRQATNEKLFF
TGTGCCACGAGACAAGCAACTAATGAAAAACTGTTTTTT
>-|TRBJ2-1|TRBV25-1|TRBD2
CASSETGGRRDNEQFF
TGTGCCAGCAGTGAAACGGGAGGGAGGCGTGACAATGAGCAGTTCTTC
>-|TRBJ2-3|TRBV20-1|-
CSARPRDTQYF
TGCAGTGCTAGGCCGAGGGATACGCAGTATTTT
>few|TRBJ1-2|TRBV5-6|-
CASSPNRLSSYGYTF
TGTGCCAGCAGCCCCAACCGGCTTTCGAGCTATGGCTACACCTTC
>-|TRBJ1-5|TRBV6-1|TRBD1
CATGTGPLSNQPQHF
TGTGCCACTGGGACAGGGCCCCTAAGCAATCAGCCCCAGCATTTT
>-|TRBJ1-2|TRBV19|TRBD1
CASSRTGYGYTF
TGTGCCAGTAGCCGGACAGGGTATGGCTACACCTTC
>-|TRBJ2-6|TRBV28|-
CASSLSYRTGANVLTF
TGTGCCAGCAGTCTCAGCTACCGAACCGGGGCCAACGTCCTGACTTTC
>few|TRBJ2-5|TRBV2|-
CASSEARVAETQYF
TGTGCCAGCAGTGAAGCGCGGGTAGCAGAGACCCAGTACTTC
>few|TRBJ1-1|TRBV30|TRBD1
CAWRKGNRGRGNTEAFF
TGTGCCTGGAGAAAGGGGAACAGGGGGCGCGGGAACACTGAAGCTTTCTTT
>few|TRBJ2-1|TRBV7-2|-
CASSTDRQKYNEQFF
TGTGCCAGCAGCACTGACAGGCAAAAATACAATGAGCAGTTCTTC
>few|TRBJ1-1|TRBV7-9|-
CASSQPRGSHTEAFF
TGTGCCAGCAGCCAACCCAGGGGTTCACACACTGAAGCTTTCTTT
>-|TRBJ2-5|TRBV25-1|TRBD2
CASSVLGPGGPETQYF
TGTGCCAGCAGTGTCCTAGGACCGGGAGGGCCGGAGACCCAGTACTTC
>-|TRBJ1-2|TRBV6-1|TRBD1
CASSMDRFYGYTF
TGTGCCAGCAGTATGGACAGGTTCTATGGCTACACCTTC
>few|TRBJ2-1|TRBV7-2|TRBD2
CASTSGGAYNEQFF
TGTGCCAGCACTAGCGGGGGGGCCTACAATGAGCAGTTCTTC
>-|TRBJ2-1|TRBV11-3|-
CASSLSWTKDNEQFF
TGTGCCAGCAGCTTATCTTGGACAAAAGACAATGAGCAGTTCTTC
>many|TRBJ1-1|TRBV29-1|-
CSVGENTEAFF
TGCAGCGTTGGAGAGAACACTGAAGCTTTCTTT
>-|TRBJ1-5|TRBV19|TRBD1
CASRDRENQPQHF
TGTGCCAGTAGGGACAGGGAAAATCAGCCCCAGCATTTT
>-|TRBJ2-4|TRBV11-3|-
CASSSSMKNIQYF
TGTGCCAGCAGCTCTTCCATGAAAAACATTCAGTACTTC
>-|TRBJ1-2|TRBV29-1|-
CSVVLGTYGYTF
TGCAGCGTTGTATTGGGAACTTATGGCTACACCTTC
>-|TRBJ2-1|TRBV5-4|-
CASSLKALEMVNEQFF
TGTGCCAGCAGCTTGAAGGCGTTGGAAATGGTCAATGAGCAGTTCTTC
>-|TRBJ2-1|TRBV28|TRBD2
CATIAGGPYNEQFF
TGTGCCACCATAGCGGGAGGGCCGTACAATGAGCAGTTCTTC
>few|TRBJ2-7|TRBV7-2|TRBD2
CASSQQRGGRNEQYF
TGTGCCAGCAGTCAACAGCGGGGGGGCCGGAACGAGCAGTACTTC
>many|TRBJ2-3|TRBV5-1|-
CASSDTGGTQYF
TGCGCCAGCAGCGACACAGGCGGTACGCAGTATTTT
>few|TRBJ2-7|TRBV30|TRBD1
CAWRVKTGEQYF
TGTGCCTGGAGAGTTAAGACAGGGGAGCAGTACTTC
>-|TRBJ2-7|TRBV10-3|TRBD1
CAISATGTATYEQYF
TGTGCCATCAGTGCCACCGGGACAGCCACCTACGAGCAGTACTTC
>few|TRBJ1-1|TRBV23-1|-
CASSRPNTEAFF
TGCGCCAGCAGTCGACCGAACACTGAAGCTTTCTTT
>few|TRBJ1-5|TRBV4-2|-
CASSQFPTEPNQPQHF
TGTGCCAGCAGCCAATTCCCGACAGAACCCAATCAGCCCCAGCATTTT
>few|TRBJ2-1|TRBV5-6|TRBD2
CASSLALGSGRSYNEQFF
TGTGCCAGCAGCTTGGCCCTGGGGAGCGGGAGATCCTACAATGAGCAGTTCTTC
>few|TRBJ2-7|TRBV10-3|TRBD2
CAISEPGTSEQYF
TGTGCCATCAGTGAACCCGGGACTAGCGAGCAGTACTTC
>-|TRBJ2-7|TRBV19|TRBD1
CASSIKGATLYEQYF
TGTGCCAGTAGTATCAAGGGGGCCACGCTCTACGAGCAGTACTTC
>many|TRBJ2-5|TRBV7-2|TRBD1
CASSFQGATGETQYF
TGTGCCAGCAGCTTTCAGGGGGCGACGGGTGAGACCCAGTACTTC
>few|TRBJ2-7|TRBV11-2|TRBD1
CASSRQGYEQYF
TGTGCCAGCAGTCGACAGGGCTACGAGCAGTACTTC
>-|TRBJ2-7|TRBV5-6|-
CASSSTRTYEQYF
TGTGCCAGCAGCTCAACTAGAACCTACGAGCAGTACTTC
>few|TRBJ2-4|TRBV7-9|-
CASSLGQGLAKNIQHF
TGTGCCAGCAGTCTTGGACAGGGACTAGCCAAAAACATTCAGCACTTC
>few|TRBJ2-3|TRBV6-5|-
CASSYSGLTDTQYF
TGTGCCAGCAGTTACTCGGGGCTCACAGATACGCAGTATTTT
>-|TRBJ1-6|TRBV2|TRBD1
CASRLQGVGNSPLHF
TGTGCCAGCAGGTTACAGGGGGTCGGAAATTCACCCCTCCACTTT
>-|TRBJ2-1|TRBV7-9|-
CASSLMNEQFF
TGTGCCAGCAGCTTAATGAATGAGCAGTTCTTC
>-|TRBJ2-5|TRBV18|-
CASSPSETQYF
TGTGCCAGCTCACCCTCTGAGACCCAGTACTTC
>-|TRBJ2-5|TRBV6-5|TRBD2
CASRLAGQETQYF
TGTGCCTCCCGGCTAGCGGGGCAAGAGACCCAGTACTTC
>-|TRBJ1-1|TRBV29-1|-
CSVSSRNTEAFF
TGCAGCGTTTCGTCCAGGAACACTGAAGCTTTCTTT
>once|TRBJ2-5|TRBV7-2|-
CASSREEGTQETQYF
TGTGCCAGCAGCCGCGAGGAGGGGACCCAAGAGACCCAGTACTTC
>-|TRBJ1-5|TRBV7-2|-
CASSLGHLGGNQPQHF
TGTGCCAGCAGCTTAGGGCACCTGGGAGGCAATCAGCCCCAGCATTTT
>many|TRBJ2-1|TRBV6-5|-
CASRSQEVWNEQFF
TGTGCCAGCAGAAGTCAAGAAGTGTGGAATGAGCAGTTCTTC
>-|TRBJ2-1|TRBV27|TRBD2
CASRGLALGSDNEQFF
TGTGCCAGCAGAGGACTAGCCCTAGGATCCGACAATGAGCAGTTCTTC
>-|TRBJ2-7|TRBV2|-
CASKRQVDEQYF
TGTGCCAGCAAGCGACAGGTTGACGAGCAGTACTTC
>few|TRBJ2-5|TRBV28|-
CASSFPGGQETQYF
TGTGCCAGCAGTTTCCCTGGCGGCCAAGAGACCCAGTACTTC
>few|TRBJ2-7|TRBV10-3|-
CAISESGYEQYF
TGTGCCATCAGTGAGTCGGGCTACGAGCAGTACTTC
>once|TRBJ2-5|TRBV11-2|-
CASSPRQVGETQYF
TGTGCCAGCAGCCCCAGACAGGTTGGGGAGACCCAGTACTTC
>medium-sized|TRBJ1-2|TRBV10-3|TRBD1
CAISERQGAYGYTF
TGTGCCATCAGTGAGAGGCAGGGGGCTTATGGCTACACCTTC
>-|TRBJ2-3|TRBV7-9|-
CASRAFSTDTQYF
TGTGCCAGCAGGGCCTTTAGCACAGATACGCAGTATTTT
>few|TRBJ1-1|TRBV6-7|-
CASSPSRQVNTEAFF
TGTGCCAGCAGTCCATCCCGACAGGTGAACACTGAAGCTTTCTTT
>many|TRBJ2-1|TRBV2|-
CASRGQFSYNEQFF
TGTGCCAGCCGAGGACAGTTCTCCTACAATGAGCAGTTCTTC